Each of the 8 T cell receptor beta chains below was sequenced from the same sample in a study of sequential checkpoint blockade in melanoma. The data were produced by immunoSEQ multiplex PCR, yet TCRdb's version contains in-frame clones alone and is incomplete. The sample shows 15,000 to 20,000 clones, 72% of them seen only once. Treatment reported: randomized to nivolumab then ipilimumab (arm A) or the reverse (arm B). The source was CD8+ T cells sorted from blood (inferred from file names), collected from a patient given nivolumab and ipilimumab in sequence. These receptors came from a human donor with melanoma.

The chain uses TRBV27 and TRBJ2-7, with 9 bases identical to TRBD2. V shed 0 bases, J shed 6 bases, and the junction held 3 bases outside the gene matches. Germline CDR1 is MNHEY and CDR2 is SMNVEV (reference sequence). This CDR3 spans 14 amino acids. The CDR3 DNA sequence: TGTGCCAGCAGTTTATCAGCGGGGGGCCGCGAGCAGTACTTC. This encodes CASSLSAGGREQYF.

This clone showed up just once. The gene calls are TRBV5-4 and TRBJ2-7; 13 bases match TRBD2. The germline V gene encodes CDR1 SGHNT and CDR2 YYREEE (reference sequence). The CDR3 has 16 residues. J lost 3 bases, V lost 4 bases, and 7 bases had no gene match. The CDR3 is CASSLTSGRGRYEQYF. The CDR3 coding sequence is TGTGCCAGCAGCCTCACTAGCGGGAGGGGACGCTACGAGCAGTACTTC.

J is TRBJ2-7 and V is TRBV19; D might be TRBD1 (7 bases). V was pared by 5 bases and J by 7 bases, with 18 bases between. This CDR3 has 14 amino acids. CDR1 is LNHDA, CDR2 SQIVND, per germline (reference sequence). DNA for the CDR3: TGTGCCAGTAGTGAGGGACAGCGGGCTGAGGAGCAGTACTTC. It codes for CASSEGQRAEEQYF.

This clone was detected only a few times. This sequence joins TRBV4-1 and TRBJ1-4, with D perhaps TRBD1 (5 bases). Germline-derived CDR1 and CDR2 are MGHRA and YSYEKL. CDR3 size: 15 residues. With 0 bases removed from V and 7 bases from J, the gap between germline ends came to 12 bases. CDR3 loop: CASSQDGWQGEKLFF. The CDR3 DNA reads as TGCGCCAGCAGCCAAGATGGTTGGCAGGGTGAAAAACTGTTTTTT.

V and J are TRBV27 and TRBJ1-5, with D unresolved. Germline-derived CDR1 and CDR2 are MNHEY and SMNVEV (reference sequence). Trimming removed 6 bases at V and 0 bases at J, with 9 bases between. This CDR3 spans 14 amino acids. The CDR3 reads CASRELYSNQPQHF. In DNA form, the CDR3 reads TGTGCCAGCAGGGAGCTTTATAGCAATCAGCCCCAGCATTTT.

A few counts support this clone. V is TRBV7-9 and J is TRBJ2-7, with D possibly TRBD1 on 5 matching bases. The length of the CDR3 is 14 residues. V lost 4 bases and J 0 bases, leaving 10 bases between the germline ends. Germline CDR1 reads SEHNR; CDR2 reads FQNEAQ (reference sequence). The CDR3 DNA follows: TGTGCCAGCAGCTCCCCGGACACCTCCTACGAGCAGTACTTC. Its protein product is CASSSPDTSYEQYF.

The J gene is TRBJ1-2, the V gene TRBV9, with D possibly TRBD1 on 5 matching bases. CDR1 is SGDLS and CDR2 is YYNGEE in the germline V gene. V lost 0 bases, J lost 8 bases, and 14 bases lay in between. The CDR3 totals 14 residues. The CDR3 region is CASSVATGSGGYTF. CDR3 sequence (DNA): TGTGCCAGCAGCGTAGCTACAGGATCCGGGGGCTACACCTTC.

This clone was found once. This specimen includes other DNA sequences encoding the same CDR3. The V gene is TRBV4-1, the J gene TRBJ2-6, with 9 bases lining up with TRBD1. The trim removed 3 bases at V and 0 bases at J, leaving 0 bases unmatched. CDR3 length equals 16 residues. Looked up from germline, CDR1 is MGHRA and CDR2 is YSYEKL. In DNA, the CDR3 is TGCGCCAGCAGCCAGACAGGGGGCTCTGGGGCCAACGTCCTGACTTTC. Its protein product is CASSQTGGSGANVLTF.